The next 16 T cell receptor beta chains were all read from a single sample in a study of Tregs in tolerant kidney transplant recipients. Profiling relied on immunoSEQ multiplex PCR, and the TCRdb table lists in-frame clones only, not all of them. The table records about 64,000 clones, around 87% of them present only once. Related graft donors supplied nonmyeloablative bone marrow transplants, and mixed chimerism was transient. Here the sequenced sample was CD4+ T cells from blood (PBMCs), taken 6 months after the transplant. All receptors come from a human patient who received a combined kidney and bone marrow transplant. Some T cells may have originated in the graft donor.

The genes are TRBV5-1 and TRBJ2-1; TRBD2 aligns across 11 bases. V lost 4 bases, J lost 6 bases, and 3 bases stayed unmatched. Germline V lookup: CDR1 SGHRS, CDR2 YFSETQ. The CDR3 totals 14 residues. Here the CDR3 DNA reads TGCGCCAGCAGCCGACTAGCGGGAAGCAATGAGCAGTTCTTC. As protein: CASSRLAGSNEQFF.

The chain recombines TRBV18 with TRBJ2-7, with TRBD2 matching 7 bases. The V gene's germline CDR1 is KGHSH and CDR2 LQKENI. The V segment lost 0 bases and the J segment 4 bases; nucleotides outside the gene matches: 6. The CDR3 has 15 amino acids. Written as DNA, the CDR3 is TGTGCCAGCTCACCACCCTTCGGGGGGTCGTACGAGCAGTACTTC. As protein: CASSPPFGGSYEQYF.

The gene calls are TRBV4-1 and TRBJ1-2, with D unresolved. CDR1 MGHRA and CDR2 YSYEKL come from the germline V gene. Trimming removed 0 bases at V and 5 bases at J, with 25 bases between. This CDR3 is 19 amino acids long. CDR3 sequence (DNA): TGCGCCAGCAGCCAAGATCGCGGGCGGGCTGAGAGGAGAGGGTATGGCTACACCTTC. Translation: CASSQDRGRAERRGYGYTF.

In this sample, this clone turned up a few times. The J gene is TRBJ2-7, the V gene TRBV4-3, with 8 positions matching TRBD1. Germline V CDR1 and CDR2: LGHNA, YSLEER. The CDR3 is 13 residues long. The trim removed 3 bases at V and 3 bases at J, leaving 1 base unmatched. For the CDR3, the DNA is TGCGCCAGCAGCCACGGACAGGGCTACGAGCAGTACTTC. Translating it yields CASSHGQGYEQYF.

The V gene is TRBV28, the J gene TRBJ2-2, with 9 bases lining up with TRBD2. The CDR3 totals 17 residues. The J segment lost 0 bases and the V segment lost 5 bases, leaving 7 bases of the junction unmatched. CDR1 MDHEN and CDR2 SYDVKM come from the germline V gene. CDR3 in DNA: TGTGCCAGCAGTCCTGCGGGAGGGCCGTCGAACACCGGGGAGCTGTTTTTT. This sequence encodes CASSPAGGPSNTGELFF. The variable domain in full, with the rest retrieved from reference TRBV28 and TRBJ2-2, is DVKVTQSSRYLVKRTGEKVFLECVQDMDHENMFWYRQDPGLGLRLIYFSYDVKMKEKGDIPEGYSVSREKKERFSLILESASTNQTSMYLCASSPAGGPSNTGELFFGEGSRLTVL.

J is TRBJ2-7 and V is TRBV2; weak D call: TRBD2 (6 bases). CDR3 size: 12 residues. Trimming removed 1 base from V and 7 bases from J, with 8 bases in between. Germline CDR1 reads SNHLY; CDR2 reads FYNNEI. The CDR3 DNA reads as TGTGCCAGCAGTGAAGTGCGGGGAGAGCAGTACTTC. Amino acid sequence: CASSEVRGEQYF. The full variable domain, its missing parts supplied by reference TRBV2 and TRBJ2-7, is EPEVTQTPSHQVTQMGQEVILRCVPISNHLYFYWYRQILGQKVEFLVSFYNNEISEKSEIFDDQFSVERPDGSNFTLKIRSTKLEDSAMYFCASSEVRGEQYFGPGTRLTVT.

CDR3: CASSPLSGSSGELFF. The CDR3 DNA is TGTGCCAGCTCACCCCTAAGCGGGAGTTCCGGGGAGCTGTTTTTT. The rearrangement joins TRBV18 to TRBJ2-2; TRBD2 matches 8 bases. Germline CDR1 reads KGHSH; CDR2 reads LQKENI. J lost 6 bases, V lost 3 bases, and 6 bases had no gene match. The CDR3 is 15 residues long.

The V call is TRBV10-3, the J call TRBJ2-7; D perhaps matches TRBD2 (7 bases). V shed 3 bases and J shed 3 bases, with 12 bases lying between them. CDR1 and CDR2 (germline): ENHRY, SYGVKD. The CDR3 contains 14 residues. The CDR3 here is CAISEGGGVYEQYF. The CDR3 nucleotides read TGTGCCATCAGTGAAGGGGGGGGAGTCTACGAGCAGTACTTC.

The V call is TRBV14, the J call TRBJ1-1; no firm D call. From germline, CDR1 is SGHDN and CDR2 FVKESK. CDR3 length: 14 residues. The germline V and J ends were trimmed by 1 base and 0 bases, with 6 bases remaining between them. CDR3 residues: CASSQVHMNTEAFF. CDR3 DNA: TGTGCCAGCAGCCAAGTCCACATGAACACTGAAGCTTTCTTT.

The V gene is TRBV6-5, the J gene TRBJ1-3; possibly TRBD1 for D (5 bases). CDR1 and CDR2 from the germline V gene are MNHEY and SVGAGI. V was shortened by 0 bases and J by 4 bases, with 13 bases between the two germline ends. CDR3 size: 16 residues. DNA for the CDR3: TGTGCCAGCAGTTACTCGGGCAGGGTAACAGGAAACACCATATATTTT. Its translation is CASSYSGRVTGNTIYF.

The V call is TRBV5-1, the J call TRBJ2-1; 9 bases align to TRBD2. Germline assignment: CDR1 SGHRS and CDR2 YFSETQ. Trimming at V came to 0 bases and at J to 8 bases, leaving 6 bases not matched to a gene. The CDR3 sequence is 15 residues long. CDR3 sequence: CASSLVVAGEHEQFF. In DNA form, the CDR3 reads TGCGCCAGCAGCTTGGTGGTAGCGGGAGAGCATGAGCAGTTCTTC.

The J gene is TRBJ1-2, the V gene TRBV11-2; 9 nucleotides match TRBD1. CDR1 is SGHAT, CDR2 FQNNGV, per germline. The CDR3 is 14 amino acids. J was trimmed by 8 bases and V by 4 bases; bases with no gene match: 8. CDR3 bases: TGTGCCAGCAGCTGGAACAGGGGGCCGGGAGGCTACACCTTC. Protein: CASSWNRGPGGYTF.

This clone was counted a single time. This chain links TRBV15 with TRBJ1-1; TRBD1 is a possible D gene (5 bases). Germline CDR1 is LNHNV and CDR2 is YYDKDF (reference sequence). The CDR3 covers 14 residues. Between the trimmed V and J ends, which lost 8 bases and 0 bases, there was a span of 13 bases. The CDR3 protein is CATRQLAVNTEAFF. The CDR3 nucleotides are TGTGCCACCCGACAGCTTGCGGTGAACACTGAAGCTTTCTTT.

The gene calls are TRBV5-8 and TRBJ1-2; no firm D call. V dropped 0 bases and J dropped 10 bases, with 4 bases sitting between them. The CDR3 extends over 10 amino acids. Germline CDR1 reads SGHTS; CDR2 reads YDEGEE. This CDR3 reads CASSLAIYTF. CDR3 DNA sequence: TGTGCCAGCAGCTTGGCTATCTACACCTTC.

This clone was detected once. This chain links TRBV6-5 with TRBJ1-1, with 7 bases that match TRBD1. Germline values: CDR1 MNHEY, CDR2 SVGAGI. V lost 6 bases to trimming and J lost 1 base; unmatched junction nucleotides: 5. The length of the CDR3 is 14 residues. CDR3 amino acids: CASRSDRSNTEAFF. The CDR3 nucleotides read TGTGCCAGCAGATCGGACAGGTCGAACACTGAAGCTTTCTTT.

The chain has TRBV5-5 and TRBJ2-1; maybe TRBD2 (5 bases). The germline V gene has CDR1 SGHKS and CDR2 YYEKEE (reference sequence). The CDR3 consists of 15 residues. Trimming stripped 4 bases from V and 6 bases from J, with 17 bases between. The CDR3 here is CASSQRLLEGNEQFF. In nucleotides, the CDR3 is TGTGCCAGCAGCCAAAGACTATTAGAGGGCAATGAGCAGTTCTTC.